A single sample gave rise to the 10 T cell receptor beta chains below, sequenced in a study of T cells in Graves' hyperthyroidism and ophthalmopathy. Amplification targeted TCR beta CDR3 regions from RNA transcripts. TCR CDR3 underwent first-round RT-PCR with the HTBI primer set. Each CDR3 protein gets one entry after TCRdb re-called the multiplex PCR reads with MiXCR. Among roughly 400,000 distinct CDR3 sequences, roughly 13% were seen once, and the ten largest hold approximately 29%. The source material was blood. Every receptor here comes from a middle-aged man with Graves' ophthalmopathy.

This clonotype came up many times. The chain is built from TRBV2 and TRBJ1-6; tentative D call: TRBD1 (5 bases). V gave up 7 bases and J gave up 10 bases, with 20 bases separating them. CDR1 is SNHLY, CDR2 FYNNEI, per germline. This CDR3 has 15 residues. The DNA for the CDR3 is TGTGCCAGCACACTCCGGGACGGGGGAAACTCACCCCTCCACTTT. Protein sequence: CASTLRDGGNSPLHF.

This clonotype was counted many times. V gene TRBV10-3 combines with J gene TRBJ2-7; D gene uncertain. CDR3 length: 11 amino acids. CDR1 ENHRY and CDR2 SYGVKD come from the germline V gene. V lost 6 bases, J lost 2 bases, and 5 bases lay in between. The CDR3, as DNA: TGTGCCATCAGAACCGCCTACGAGCAGTACTTC. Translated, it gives CAIRTAYEQYF.

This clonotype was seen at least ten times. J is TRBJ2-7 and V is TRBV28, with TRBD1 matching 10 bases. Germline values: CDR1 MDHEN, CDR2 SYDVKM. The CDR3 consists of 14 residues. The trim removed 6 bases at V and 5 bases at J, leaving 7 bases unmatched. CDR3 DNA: TGTGCCAGCAGACAGACAGGGGGCGGTCACGAGCAGTACTTC. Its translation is CASRQTGGGHEQYF.

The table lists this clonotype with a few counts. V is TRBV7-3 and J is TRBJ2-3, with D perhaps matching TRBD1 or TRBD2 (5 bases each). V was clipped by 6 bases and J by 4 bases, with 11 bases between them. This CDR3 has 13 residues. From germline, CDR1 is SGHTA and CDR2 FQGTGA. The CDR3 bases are TGTGCCAGCAGAAACCGGGGCCCAGATACGCAGTATTTT. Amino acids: CASRNRGPDTQYF.

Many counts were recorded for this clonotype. The CDR3 DNA reads as TGTGCCAGCATTCGGGAGGCCTACAATGAGCAGTTCTTC. Translation: CASIREAYNEQFF. This chain connects TRBV6-1 to TRBJ2-1, with 7 positions matching TRBD2. The CDR3 length is 13 residues. Looked up from germline, CDR1 is MNHNS and CDR2 is SASEGT. The trim removed 7 bases at V and 2 bases at J, leaving 2 bases unmatched.

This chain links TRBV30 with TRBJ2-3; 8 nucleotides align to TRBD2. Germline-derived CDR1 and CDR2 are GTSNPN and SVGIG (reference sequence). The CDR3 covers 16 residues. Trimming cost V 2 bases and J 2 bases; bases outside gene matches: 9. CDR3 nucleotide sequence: TGTGCCTGGAGTACTGGGGGTAGCGGGACCACAGATACGCAGTATTTT. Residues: CAWSTGGSGTTDTQYF.

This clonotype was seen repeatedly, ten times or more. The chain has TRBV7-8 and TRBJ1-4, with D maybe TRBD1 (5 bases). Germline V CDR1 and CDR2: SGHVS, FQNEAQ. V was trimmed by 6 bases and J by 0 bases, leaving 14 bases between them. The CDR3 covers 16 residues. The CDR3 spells CASRWGRGPTNEKLFF. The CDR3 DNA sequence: TGTGCCAGCAGATGGGGGAGAGGTCCAACTAATGAAAAACTGTTTTTT.

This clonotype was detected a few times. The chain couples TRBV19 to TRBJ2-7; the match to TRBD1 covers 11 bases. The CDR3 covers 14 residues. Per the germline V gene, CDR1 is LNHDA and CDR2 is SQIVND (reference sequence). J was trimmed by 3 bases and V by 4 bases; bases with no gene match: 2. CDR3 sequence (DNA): TGTGCCAGTAGTAGGGACAGGGGGTTCTACGAGCAGTACTTC. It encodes CASSRDRGFYEQYF.

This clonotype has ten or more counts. The DNA for the CDR3 is TGTGCCAGCAGTCCCCCATATACAGTGGGCCACTACGAGCAGTACTTC. As protein: CASSPPYTVGHYEQYF. V and J are TRBV28 and TRBJ2-7; D is undetermined. The length of the CDR3 is 16 residues. Germline V CDR1 and CDR2: MDHEN, SYDVKM. V was cut by 5 bases and J by 3 bases, with 20 bases left in between.

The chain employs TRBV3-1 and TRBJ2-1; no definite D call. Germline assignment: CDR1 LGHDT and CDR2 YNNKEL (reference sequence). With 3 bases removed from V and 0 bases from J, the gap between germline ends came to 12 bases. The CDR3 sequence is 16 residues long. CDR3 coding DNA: TGTGCCAGCAGCCATCCTCCGGATGGCTCCTACAATGAGCAGTTCTTC. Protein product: CASSHPPDGSYNEQFF.